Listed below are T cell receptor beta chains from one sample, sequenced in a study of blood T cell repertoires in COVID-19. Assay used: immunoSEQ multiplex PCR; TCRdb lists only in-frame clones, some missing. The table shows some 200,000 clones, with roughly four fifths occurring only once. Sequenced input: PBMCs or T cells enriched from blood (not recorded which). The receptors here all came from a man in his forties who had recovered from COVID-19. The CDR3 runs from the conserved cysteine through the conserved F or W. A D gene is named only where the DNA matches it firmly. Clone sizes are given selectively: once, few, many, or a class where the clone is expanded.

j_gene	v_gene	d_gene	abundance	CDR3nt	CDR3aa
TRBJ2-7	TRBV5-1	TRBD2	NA	TGCGCCAGCAGCTTGCTCAGCGGGAGCCCCTACGAGCAGTACTTC	CASSLLSGSPYEQYF
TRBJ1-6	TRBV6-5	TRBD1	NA	TGTGCCAGCAGTTCCTTCCCGACAGGGAGGTCACCCCTCCACTTT	CASSSFPTGRSPLHF
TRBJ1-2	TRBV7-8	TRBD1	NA	TGTGCCAGCAGCCCCGGGACAGCTCAGTATGGCTACACCTTC	CASSPGTAQYGYTF
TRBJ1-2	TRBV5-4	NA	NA	TGTGCCAGCAGCTTTTGGGACACGCGATCCTATGGCTACACCTTC	CASSFWDTRSYGYTF
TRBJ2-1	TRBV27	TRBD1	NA	TGTGCCAGCAGTTTAAGTTTGCACAGGGGGACCTATCCTTACAATGAGCAGTTCTTC	CASSLSLHRGTYPYNEQFF
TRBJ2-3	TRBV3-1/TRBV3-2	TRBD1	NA	TGTGCCAGCAGCTCTCCGGGACAGGGCACAGATACGCAGTATTTT	CASSSPGQGTDTQYF
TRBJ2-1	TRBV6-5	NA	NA	TGTGCCAGCAGTTACTACGGAGGGGGGGGTGAGCAGTTCTTC	CASSYYGGGGEQFF
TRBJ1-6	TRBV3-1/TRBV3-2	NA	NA	TGTGCCAGCAGCCCATCAGGAGGGGTTGGGTCACCCCTCCACTTT	CASSPSGGVGSPLHF
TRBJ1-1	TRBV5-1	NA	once	TGCGCCAGCAGCTTGACAGGACAAAACACTGAAGCTTTCTTT	CASSLTGQNTEAFF
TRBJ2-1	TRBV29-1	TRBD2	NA	TGCAGCGTTGACAAGCGGGGCGGGGCTGAGCAGTTCTTC	CSVDKRGGAEQFF
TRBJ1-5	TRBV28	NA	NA	TGTGCCTCCAGTGTCAGCAATCAGCCCCAGCATTTT	CASSVSNQPQHF
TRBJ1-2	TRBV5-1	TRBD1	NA	TGCGCCAGCAGCTCCGACAGGGACGGCTACACCTTC	CASSSDRDGYTF
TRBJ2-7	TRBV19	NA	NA	TGTGCCAGTAGTCCTAGAATAGACTATCCCCACGAGCAGTACTTC	CASSPRIDYPHEQYF
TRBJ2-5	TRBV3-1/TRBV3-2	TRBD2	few	TGTGCCAGCAGCCCCCTAGCGGGAGGTCAAGAGACCCAGTACTTC	CASSPLAGGQETQYF
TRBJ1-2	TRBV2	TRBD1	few	TGTGCCAGCATTGGGACAGGGGGCAGTGGCTACACCTTC	CASIGTGGSGYTF
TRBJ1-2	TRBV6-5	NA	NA	TGTGCCAGCAGTTTCGCGGACGGGGCTAACTATGGCTACACCTTC	CASSFADGANYGYTF
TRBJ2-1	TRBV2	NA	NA	TGTGCCAGCCGATGGGGGGTGGGAGTCCGCAATGAGCAGTTCTTC	CASRWGVGVRNEQFF
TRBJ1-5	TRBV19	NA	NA	TGTGCCAGTAGGGGACAAGTAAATCAGCCCCAGCATTTT	CASRGQVNQPQHF
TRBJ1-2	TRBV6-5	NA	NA	TGTGCCAGCGGTTTAGTTTACAACTATGGCTACACCTTC	CASGLVYNYGYTF
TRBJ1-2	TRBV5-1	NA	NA	TGCGCCAGCAGCTTGGCCTTAATGGCAGGGTCGATGGGGGGCTACACCTTC	CASSLALMAGSMGGYTF
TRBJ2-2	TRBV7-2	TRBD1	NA	TGTGCCAGCAGCTTACAGGACAGGGGTCCCGGGGAGCTGTTTTTT	CASSLQDRGPGELFF
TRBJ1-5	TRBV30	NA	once	TGTGCCTGGAGTGCGGGGAATCAGCCCCAGCATTTT	CAWSAGNQPQHF
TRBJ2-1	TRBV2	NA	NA	TGTGCCAGCATGAAGGATGGGGCTGTGCGGGAAGGGCAGTTCTTC	CASMKDGAVREGQFF
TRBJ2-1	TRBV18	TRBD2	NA	TGTGCCAGCTCACCGGGACTAGCGGTAATGAGCAATGAGCAGTTCTTC	CASSPGLAVMSNEQFF
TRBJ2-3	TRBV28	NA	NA	TGTGCCACCCTGGCGGGCCTTAGCACAGATACGCAGTATTTT	CATLAGLSTDTQYF
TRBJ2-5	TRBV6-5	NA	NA	TGTGCCAGCAGGGCAGGGAACAGCCTCCAGGCCACCCAGTACTTC	CASRAGNSLQATQYF
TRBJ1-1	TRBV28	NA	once	TGTGCCAGCGGTACCCGCCGGAGCGAAGCTTTCTTT	CASGTRRSEAFF
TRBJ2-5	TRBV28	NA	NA	TGTGCCAGCAGACTACAGGGTTCGGAGACCCAGTACTTC	CASRLQGSETQYF
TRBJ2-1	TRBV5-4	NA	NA	TGTGCCAGCAGCTGGGGAGCGCTTTATCGCCCTACTGAGCAGTTCTTC	CASSWGALYRPTEQFF